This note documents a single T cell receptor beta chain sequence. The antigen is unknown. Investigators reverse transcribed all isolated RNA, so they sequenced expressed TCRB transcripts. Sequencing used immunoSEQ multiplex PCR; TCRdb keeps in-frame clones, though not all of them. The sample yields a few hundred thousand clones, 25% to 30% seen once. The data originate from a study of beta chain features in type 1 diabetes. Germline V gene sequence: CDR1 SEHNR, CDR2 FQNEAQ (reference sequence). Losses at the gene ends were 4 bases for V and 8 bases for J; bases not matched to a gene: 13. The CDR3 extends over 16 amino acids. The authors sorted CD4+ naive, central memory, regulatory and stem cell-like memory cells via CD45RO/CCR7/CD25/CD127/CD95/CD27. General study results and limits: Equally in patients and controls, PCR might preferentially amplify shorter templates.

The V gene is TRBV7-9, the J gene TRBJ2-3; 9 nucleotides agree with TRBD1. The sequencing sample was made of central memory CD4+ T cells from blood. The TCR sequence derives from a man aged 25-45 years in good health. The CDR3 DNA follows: TGTGCCAGCAGCTGGGAGGGGACAGGGTCCGTGTTTACGCAGTATTTT. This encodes CASSWEGTGSVFTQYF.